This passage covers 8 T cell receptor beta chains from one sample sequenced in a study of cytomegalovirus exposure and HLA in healthy donors. The PCR ran on 60 Vbeta and 13 Jbeta primers. Sequencing used immunoSEQ multiplex PCR; TCRdb keeps in-frame clones, though not all of them. The table has about 250,000 clones, around 80% seen once. The specimen sequenced was PBMCs. All receptors derive from a boy between 10 and 17 years old in good health and CMV-seronegative.

This sequence joins TRBV4-1 and TRBJ2-7; no firm D call. Germline-derived CDR1 and CDR2 are MGHRA and YSYEKL. This CDR3 has 11 residues. Trimming shortened V by 2 bases and J by 5 bases, and 4 bases separated the two germline ends. The CDR3: CASSQYDEQYF. CDR3 DNA sequence: TGCGCCAGCAGCCAATATGACGAGCAGTACTTC.

CDR3 bases: TGTGCCAGCAGCTTAGGGCGGGGGGGACATCAGCCCCAGCATTTT. It encodes CASSLGRGGHQPQHF. V gene TRBV11-2 combines with J gene TRBJ1-5; a possible D gene is TRBD1 (5 bases). The CDR3 runs 15 residues. Germline V gene sequence: CDR1 SGHAT, CDR2 FQNNGV. Trimming cost V 1 base and J 5 bases, with 12 bases left between them.

J is TRBJ2-1 and V is TRBV5-4; 8 nucleotides line up with TRBD2. Germline V CDR1 and CDR2: SGHNT, YYREEE (reference sequence). V trimming: 4 bases; J trimming: 2 bases; junction bases outside the gene matches: 8. The CDR3 is 16 residues long. CDR3 region: CASSVGGRFTYNEQFF. The DNA of the CDR3 is TGTGCCAGCAGCGTAGGCGGGAGGTTTACCTACAATGAGCAGTTCTTC.

The chain employs TRBV4-1 and TRBJ2-1; 8 bases line up with TRBD2. The CDR3 length is 15 residues. With V trimmed by 4 bases and J by 2 bases, 4 bases remained unmatched. The germline gives CDR1 MGHRA, CDR2 YSYEKL. CDR3 coding DNA: TGCGCCAGCAGCCGCGGTAGCGGGGCCTACAATGAGCAGTTCTTC. The encoded protein is CASSRGSGAYNEQFF.

The V and J genes are TRBV11-2 and TRBJ2-7, with TRBD2 matching over 12 bases. Germline trimming cut 5 bases from V and 0 bases from J; bases unmatched to any gene: 11. CDR1 and CDR2 (germline): SGHAT, FQNNGV. The CDR3 covers 18 residues. The CDR3 loop reads CASSLTGLAGLSSYEQYF. CDR3 DNA sequence: TGTGCCAGCAGCCTCACGGGACTAGCGGGCCTGAGCTCCTACGAGCAGTACTTC.

This clone was detected only once. The chain links TRBV5-4 to TRBJ2-4; the D gene is possibly TRBD2 (6 bases). The V end lost 0 bases, the J end lost 4 bases, and 11 bases lay between the germline ends. The V gene's germline CDR1 is SGHNT and CDR2 YYREEE (reference sequence). The CDR3 sequence is 15 residues long. The CDR3 DNA reads as TGTGCCAGCAGCTTGGGTGGGACTGATAAAAACATTCAGTACTTC. Translation gives CASSLGGTDKNIQYF.

The rearrangement uses TRBV6-6 and TRBJ2-1; D might be TRBD2 (5 bases). There are 16 residues in the CDR3. Trimming removed 0 bases at V and 1 base at J, with 10 bases between. Germline CDR1 and CDR2: MNHNY and SVGAGI (reference sequence). The CDR3 coding sequence is TGTGCCAGCAGTTACTCCCGGGATCCATCCTACAATGAGCAGTTCTTC. Its translation is CASSYSRDPSYNEQFF.

The rearrangement joins TRBV19 to TRBJ2-1; the match to TRBD1 covers 9 bases. The CDR3 length is 15 residues. V shed 7 bases and J 7 bases; nucleotides not matched to a gene: 11. CDR1 and CDR2 (germline): LNHDA, SQIVND (reference sequence). The chain's CDR3 is CASTSRSGTGNEQFF. In DNA, the CDR3 is TGTGCCAGTACCTCACGATCCGGGACAGGGAATGAGCAGTTCTTC. The entire variable domain, with the rest obtained from reference TRBV19 and TRBJ2-1, is as follows: DGGITQSPKYLFRKEGQNVTLSCEQNLNHDAMYWYRQDPGQGLRLIYYSQIVNDFQKGDIAEGYSVSREKKESFPLTVTSAQKNPTAFYLCASTSRSGTGNEQFFGPGTRLTVL.